These T cell receptor beta chains were read from a single sample in a study of blood T cell repertoires in COVID-19. The method was immunoSEQ multiplex PCR; TCRdb's version includes in-frame clones alone and lacks a portion of them. The sample includes around 60,000 clones, roughly four fifths of them seen just once. The sequenced sample consisted of peripheral blood. The receptors shown here come from an elderly man with acute or convalescent COVID-19. The CDR3 runs from the conserved cysteine through the conserved F or W. The order of the fields is CDR3 length, clone size, V gene, J gene, D gene, CDR3 protein, CDR3 DNA. A D gene is named only where the DNA matches it firmly. Where a row states a size, it is once, few, many or the class of an expanded clone; other rows omit it.

cdr3_length: 16; clone_size: .; v_call: TRBV7-8; j_call: TRBJ1-5; d_call: TRBD1; cdr3_aa: CASSRTGTGGSQPQHF; cdr3_nt: TGTGCCAGCAGCAGGACCGGGACAGGGGGTTCTCAGCCCCAGCATTTT
cdr3_length: 16; clone_size: .; v_call: TRBV21-1; j_call: TRBJ1-4; d_call: .; cdr3_aa: CASSKRLDRVNEKLFF; cdr3_nt: TGTGCCAGCAGCAAGAGATTGGACAGGGTTAATGAAAAACTGTTTTTT
cdr3_length: 15; clone_size: .; v_call: TRBV19; j_call: TRBJ1-2; d_call: .; cdr3_aa: CASSSTMGANYGYTF; cdr3_nt: TGTGCCAGTAGTTCTACAATGGGAGCTAACTATGGCTACACCTTC
cdr3_length: 17; clone_size: .; v_call: TRBV30; j_call: TRBJ1-2; d_call: TRBD1; cdr3_aa: CAWSGSLKRQGGYGYTF; cdr3_nt: TGTGCCTGGAGTGGTTCCCTAAAGCGGCAGGGGGGTTATGGCTACACCTTC
cdr3_length: 12; clone_size: .; v_call: TRBV20-1; j_call: TRBJ2-7; d_call: .; cdr3_aa: CSASRGSYEQYF; cdr3_nt: TGCAGTGCTAGTCGAGGTTCCTACGAGCAGTACTTC
cdr3_length: 16; clone_size: .; v_call: TRBV25-1; j_call: TRBJ1-4; d_call: .; cdr3_aa: CASSEYRGSTNEKLFF; cdr3_nt: TGTGCCAGCAGTGAATATAGGGGGTCAACTAATGAAAAACTGTTTTTT
cdr3_length: 16; clone_size: .; v_call: TRBV28; j_call: TRBJ1-3; d_call: .; cdr3_aa: CASNSSPHSSGNTIYF; cdr3_nt: TGTGCCAGCAACTCATCCCCTCATAGCTCTGGAAACACCATATATTTT
cdr3_length: 15; clone_size: once; v_call: TRBV15; j_call: TRBJ1-2; d_call: .; cdr3_aa: CATSRERGSNYGYTF; cdr3_nt: TGTGCCACCAGCAGAGAAAGGGGGTCGAACTATGGCTACACCTTC
cdr3_length: 14; clone_size: .; v_call: TRBV9; j_call: TRBJ2-3; d_call: .; cdr3_aa: CASSVDSSTDTQYF; cdr3_nt: TGTGCCAGCAGCGTAGACTCTAGCACAGATACGCAGTATTTT
cdr3_length: 14; clone_size: .; v_call: TRBV4-2; j_call: TRBJ2-7; d_call: .; cdr3_aa: CASSQDLGRDEQYF; cdr3_nt: TGTGCCAGCAGCCAAGATCTTGGGCGTGACGAGCAGTACTTC
cdr3_length: 14; clone_size: .; v_call: TRBV18; j_call: TRBJ2-7; d_call: TRBD1; cdr3_aa: CASSHPRQGIEQYF; cdr3_nt: TGTGCCAGCTCGCATCCGAGACAGGGGATCGAGCAGTACTTC
cdr3_length: 13; clone_size: .; v_call: TRBV3-1/TRBV3-2; j_call: TRBJ1-5; d_call: .; cdr3_aa: CASSPAGRQPQHF; cdr3_nt: TGTGCCAGCAGCCCGGCTGGGCGTCAGCCCCAGCATTTT
cdr3_length: 15; clone_size: .; v_call: TRBV19; j_call: TRBJ2-1; d_call: .; cdr3_aa: CASSKVQGVVNEQFF; cdr3_nt: TGTGCCAGTAGCAAAGTCCAGGGTGTGGTAAATGAGCAGTTCTTC
cdr3_length: 14; clone_size: .; v_call: TRBV7-9; j_call: TRBJ1-6; d_call: .; cdr3_aa: CASSPGFYNSPLHF; cdr3_nt: TGTGCCAGCAGCCCAGGATTTTATAATTCACCCCTCCACTTT
cdr3_length: 18; clone_size: once; v_call: TRBV4-1; j_call: TRBJ1-1; d_call: .; cdr3_aa: CASSQDRWTVGENTEAFF; cdr3_nt: TGCGCCAGCAGCCAAGATCGATGGACAGTCGGTGAGAACACTGAAGCTTTCTTT
cdr3_length: 15; clone_size: .; v_call: TRBV6-4; j_call: TRBJ1-2; d_call: .; cdr3_aa: CASSDGPGGSYGYTF; cdr3_nt: TGTGCCAGCAGTGACGGGCCGGGGGGCTCCTATGGCTACACCTTC
cdr3_length: 16; clone_size: once; v_call: TRBV9; j_call: TRBJ2-3; d_call: .; cdr3_aa: CASSERTDRSTDTQYF; cdr3_nt: TGTGCCAGCAGCGAGCGGACGGATCGTAGCACAGATACGCAGTATTTT
cdr3_length: 14; clone_size: .; v_call: TRBV30; j_call: TRBJ1-5; d_call: TRBD1; cdr3_aa: CAWSGTGANQPQHF; cdr3_nt: TGTGCCTGGAGTGGGACAGGAGCAAATCAGCCCCAGCATTTT
cdr3_length: 16; clone_size: .; v_call: TRBV5-6; j_call: TRBJ1-2; d_call: .; cdr3_aa: CASSPGARAGNYGYTF; cdr3_nt: TGTGCCAGCAGCCCTGGTGCCAGGGCTGGAAACTATGGCTACACCTTC
cdr3_length: 15; clone_size: .; v_call: TRBV5-1; j_call: TRBJ1-6; d_call: .; cdr3_aa: CASSFGAGGSSPLHF; cdr3_nt: TGCGCCAGCAGCTTCGGTGCGGGGGGCAGCTCACCCCTCCACTTT
cdr3_length: 18; clone_size: .; v_call: TRBV15; j_call: TRBJ1-2; d_call: TRBD1; cdr3_aa: CATSRDRGGTGGLYGYTF; cdr3_nt: TGTGCCACCAGCAGAGATCGGGGAGGGACAGGGGGCCTCTATGGCTACACCTTC
cdr3_length: 13; clone_size: .; v_call: TRBV7-9; j_call: TRBJ2-3; d_call: .; cdr3_aa: CASSLQGKNTQYF; cdr3_nt: TGTGCCAGCAGCTTACAGGGTAAAAATACGCAGTATTTT
cdr3_length: 14; clone_size: .; v_call: TRBV3-1/TRBV3-2; j_call: TRBJ1-2; d_call: .; cdr3_aa: CASRRSSGGDGYTF; cdr3_nt: TGTGCCAGCAGGCGCTCATCGGGGGGCGACGGCTACACCTTC
cdr3_length: 16; clone_size: few; v_call: TRBV2; j_call: TRBJ1-5; d_call: .; cdr3_aa: CASRGRGVSFGQPQHF; cdr3_nt: TGTGCCAGCAGAGGAAGGGGCGTCTCTTTCGGTCAGCCCCAGCATTTT
cdr3_length: 15; clone_size: .; v_call: TRBV5-1; j_call: TRBJ1-1; d_call: .; cdr3_aa: CASSLAPGLNTEAFF; cdr3_nt: TGCGCCAGCAGCTTGGCCCCGGGATTGAACACTGAAGCTTTCTTT
cdr3_length: 15; clone_size: .; v_call: TRBV20-1; j_call: TRBJ2-5; d_call: .; cdr3_aa: CSASGAFPTQETQYF; cdr3_nt: TGCAGTGCTAGTGGGGCCTTCCCCACCCAAGAGACCCAGTACTTC
cdr3_length: 15; clone_size: medium-sized; v_call: TRBV4-1; j_call: TRBJ1-6; d_call: TRBD1; cdr3_aa: CASSQADRGGSPLHF; cdr3_nt: TGCGCCAGCAGCCAAGCCGACAGGGGAGGTTCACCCCTCCACTTT
cdr3_length: 15; clone_size: .; v_call: TRBV5-1; j_call: TRBJ1-2; d_call: .; cdr3_aa: CASSSNRARLGGYTF; cdr3_nt: TGCGCCAGCAGCTCGAACAGGGCTCGTCTGGGGGGCTACACCTTC
cdr3_length: 15; clone_size: .; v_call: TRBV11-2; j_call: TRBJ1-1; d_call: TRBD1; cdr3_aa: CASSFQGQGSTEAFF; cdr3_nt: TGTGCCAGCAGCTTCCAGGGACAGGGAAGCACTGAAGCTTTCTTT
cdr3_length: 15; clone_size: few; v_call: TRBV28; j_call: TRBJ1-1; d_call: TRBD1; cdr3_aa: CASSFQGAGNTEAFF; cdr3_nt: TGTGCCAGCAGTTTCCAGGGGGCGGGGAACACTGAAGCTTTCTTT
cdr3_length: 14; clone_size: once; v_call: TRBV11-2; j_call: TRBJ1-3; d_call: .; cdr3_aa: CASSLNIAAGTIYF; cdr3_nt: TGTGCCAGCAGCTTAAATATTGCGGCCGGCACCATATATTTT
cdr3_length: 15; clone_size: .; v_call: TRBV4-1; j_call: TRBJ1-4; d_call: TRBD1; cdr3_aa: CASSQAGTGKEKLFF; cdr3_nt: TGCGCCAGCAGCCAGGCCGGGACAGGCAAGGAAAAACTGTTTTTT
cdr3_length: 17; clone_size: .; v_call: TRBV19; j_call: TRBJ1-6; d_call: .; cdr3_aa: CASSTAGSTEGNSPLHF; cdr3_nt: TGTGCCAGTAGCACCGCCGGGTCCACGGAGGGTAATTCACCCCTCCACTTT
cdr3_length: 18; clone_size: .; v_call: TRBV7-8; j_call: TRBJ2-6; d_call: .; cdr3_aa: CASSPPKGVRSGANVLTF; cdr3_nt: TGTGCCAGCAGCCCCCCGAAGGGGGTTCGCTCTGGGGCCAACGTCCTGACTTTC
cdr3_length: 13; clone_size: .; v_call: TRBV2; j_call: TRBJ2-4; d_call: .; cdr3_aa: CASSDRAKNIQYF; cdr3_nt: TGTGCCAGCAGTGACAGGGCCAAAAACATTCAGTACTTC
cdr3_length: 14; clone_size: .; v_call: TRBV6-5; j_call: TRBJ1-2; d_call: TRBD1; cdr3_aa: CASSSPTGGDGYTF; cdr3_nt: TGTGCCAGCAGTTCCCCGACAGGGGGAGATGGCTACACCTTC
cdr3_length: 13; clone_size: .; v_call: TRBV6-6; j_call: TRBJ1-5; d_call: .; cdr3_aa: CASSKGGDQPQHF; cdr3_nt: TGTGCCAGCTCCAAAGGGGGGGATCAGCCCCAGCATTTT
cdr3_length: 16; clone_size: .; v_call: TRBV12-5; j_call: TRBJ2-3; d_call: TRBD1; cdr3_aa: CASGSAGTGDRDTQYF; cdr3_nt: TGTGCTAGTGGTTCCGCCGGGACAGGGGATCGGGATACGCAGTATTTT
cdr3_length: 11; clone_size: .; v_call: TRBV2; j_call: TRBJ2-3; d_call: .; cdr3_aa: CASSSEDTQYF; cdr3_nt: TGTGCCAGCAGCTCGGAGGATACGCAGTATTTT
cdr3_length: 13; clone_size: .; v_call: TRBV7-9; j_call: TRBJ1-4; d_call: .; cdr3_aa: CASSLQGNEKLFF; cdr3_nt: TGTGCCAGCAGCTTACAGGGGAACGAAAAACTGTTTTTT
cdr3_length: 18; clone_size: few; v_call: TRBV4-1; j_call: TRBJ1-2; d_call: .; cdr3_aa: CASSQEMSGYGENYGYTF; cdr3_nt: TGCGCCAGCAGCCAAGAAATGAGTGGTTACGGGGAGAACTATGGCTACACCTTC
cdr3_length: 14; clone_size: .; v_call: TRBV2; j_call: TRBJ1-5; d_call: TRBD1; cdr3_aa: CASSVDRGNQPQHF; cdr3_nt: TGTGCCAGCAGCGTGGACAGGGGAAATCAGCCCCAGCATTTT
cdr3_length: 13; clone_size: .; v_call: TRBV7-2; j_call: TRBJ2-5; d_call: TRBD1; cdr3_aa: CASSGQGSETQYF; cdr3_nt: TGTGCCAGCAGCGGACAGGGGTCGGAGACCCAGTACTTC
cdr3_length: 14; clone_size: .; v_call: TRBV5-6; j_call: TRBJ1-2; d_call: TRBD1; cdr3_aa: CASSWGDRVYGYTF; cdr3_nt: TGTGCCAGCAGCTGGGGGGACAGAGTCTATGGCTACACCTTC
cdr3_length: 17; clone_size: .; v_call: TRBV5-5; j_call: TRBJ2-7; d_call: TRBD1; cdr3_aa: CASSPSTTGTPAYEQYF; cdr3_nt: TGTGCCAGCAGCCCAAGCACGACAGGGACACCTGCCTACGAGCAGTACTTC
cdr3_length: 16; clone_size: .; v_call: TRBV7-9; j_call: TRBJ2-1; d_call: .; cdr3_aa: CASSLGGRLAYNEQFF; cdr3_nt: TGTGCCAGCAGCTTAGGGGGGCGGCTAGCCTACAATGAGCAGTTCTTC
cdr3_length: 14; clone_size: few; v_call: TRBV18; j_call: TRBJ1-2; d_call: TRBD1; cdr3_aa: CASSPGQEGSGYTF; cdr3_nt: TGTGCCAGCTCACCAGGACAGGAAGGCTCGGGCTACACCTTC
cdr3_length: 15; clone_size: .; v_call: TRBV19; j_call: TRBJ1-2; d_call: .; cdr3_aa: CASSLLSGFLYGYTF; cdr3_nt: TGTGCCAGTAGTCTCCTATCGGGTTTTCTTTATGGCTACACCTTC
cdr3_length: 15; clone_size: .; v_call: TRBV4-1; j_call: TRBJ1-3; d_call: .; cdr3_aa: CASSQETGTGNTIYF; cdr3_nt: TGCGCCAGCAGCCAAGAAACAGGGACAGGAAACACCATATATTTT
cdr3_length: 13; clone_size: .; v_call: TRBV2; j_call: TRBJ1-5; d_call: .; cdr3_aa: CASIGQWDQPQHF; cdr3_nt: TGTGCCAGCATCGGACAGTGGGATCAGCCCCAGCATTTT
cdr3_length: 15; clone_size: .; v_call: TRBV6-5; j_call: TRBJ2-7; d_call: TRBD2; cdr3_aa: CASSPPLAGVNEQYF; cdr3_nt: TGTGCCAGCAGCCCCCCGCTAGCGGGGGTGAACGAGCAGTACTTC
cdr3_length: 12; clone_size: few; v_call: TRBV10-1; j_call: TRBJ1-1; d_call: .; cdr3_aa: CASSARGTEAFF; cdr3_nt: TGCGCCAGCAGTGCCCGGGGGACTGAAGCTTTCTTT
cdr3_length: 13; clone_size: .; v_call: TRBV5-6; j_call: TRBJ1-3; d_call: TRBD1; cdr3_aa: CAVQQGSGNTIYF; cdr3_nt: TGTGCCGTACAACAGGGGTCTGGAAACACCATATATTTT
cdr3_length: 16; clone_size: .; v_call: TRBV7-9; j_call: TRBJ2-5; d_call: TRBD2; cdr3_aa: CASSSLAGGGLETQYF; cdr3_nt: TGTGCCAGCAGCTCACTAGCCGGGGGGGGTTTGGAGACCCAGTACTTC